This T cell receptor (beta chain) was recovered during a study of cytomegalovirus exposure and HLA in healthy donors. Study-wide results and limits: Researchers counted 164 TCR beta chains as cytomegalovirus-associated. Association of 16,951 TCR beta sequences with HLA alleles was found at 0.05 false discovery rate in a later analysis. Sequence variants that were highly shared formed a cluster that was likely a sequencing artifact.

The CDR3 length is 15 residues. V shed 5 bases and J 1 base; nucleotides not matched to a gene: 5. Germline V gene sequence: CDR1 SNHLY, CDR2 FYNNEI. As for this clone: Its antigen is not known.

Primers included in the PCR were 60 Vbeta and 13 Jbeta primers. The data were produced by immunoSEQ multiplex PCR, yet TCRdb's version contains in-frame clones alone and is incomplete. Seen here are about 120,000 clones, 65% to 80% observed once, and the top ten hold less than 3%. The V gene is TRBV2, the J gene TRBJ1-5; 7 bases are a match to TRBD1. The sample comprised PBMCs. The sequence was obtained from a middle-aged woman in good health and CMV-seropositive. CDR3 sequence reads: CASSRDSQSNQPQHF. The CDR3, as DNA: TGTGCCAGCAGTCGGGACAGCCAAAGCAATCAGCCCCAGCATTTT.